The 4 T cell receptor beta chains presented below share a single source sample, sequenced in a study of shared clonotypes between healthy human individuals. Using immunoSEQ multiplex PCR, the repertoire was profiled, and TCRdb retains in-frame clones only, with some absent. The sample lists around 690,000 clones, about nine tenths occurring once. Sequencing input: memory CD8+ T cells from PBMCs. Subset reported: CD45RO+ cells pooled with CCR7-negative TemRA cells. Receptors were obtained from a man aged 18 to 29 in good health. Some clones in this sample may be carry-over from other donors' samples.

The J gene is TRBJ2-5, the V gene TRBV7-9; 7 nucleotides align to TRBD2. From germline, CDR1 is SEHNR and CDR2 FQNEAQ (reference sequence). V shed 7 bases and J 5 bases; nucleotides not matched to a gene: 16. This CDR3 has 16 amino acids. The CDR3 is CASTHTLSAGRETQYF. CDR3 coding DNA: TGTGCCAGCACCCATACCCTCTCAGCGGGGAGGGAGACCCAGTACTTC.

The chain uses TRBV6-6 and TRBJ1-2; no firm D call. Germline V gives CDR1 MNHNY, CDR2 SVGAGI (reference sequence). The CDR3 sequence is 14 residues long. V lost 2 bases and J lost 1, with 8 bases in between. The CDR3 sequence: CASSYGGGNYGYTF. CDR3 nucleotide sequence: TGTGCCAGCAGTTACGGAGGAGGTAACTATGGCTACACCTTC.

The chain combines TRBV28 with TRBJ1-4; unclear D gene. V lost 6 bases and J 5 bases, leaving 13 bases between the germline ends. The CDR3 spans 14 residues. Germline V gene data show CDR1 as MDHEN and CDR2 as SYDVKM. CDR3 region: CASSPDIRNEKLFF. CDR3 DNA sequence: TGTGCCAGCAGCCCCGACATAAGGAATGAAAAACTGTTTTTT.

CDR3 DNA: TGTGCCAGCAGAGAAGGGTACGGAAATCAGCCCCAGCATTTT. Translated: CASREGYGNQPQHF. The rearrangement joins TRBV27 to TRBJ1-5; D is unresolved. The CDR3 contains 14 residues. Germline loops: CDR1 MNHEY, CDR2 SMNVEV (reference sequence). Trimming removed 6 bases at V and 4 bases at J, with 13 bases between.